Shown below are 27 T cell receptor beta chains from a single sample sequenced in a study of blood T cell repertoires in COVID-19. Profiled with immunoSEQ multiplex PCR; TCRdb holds only in-frame clones, not every one. The data contain 380,000 or so clones, around 87% of them singletons. Specimen: PBMCs or T cells enriched from blood (not recorded which). These TCRs come from a man aged 30 to 39 who had recovered from COVID-19.

V and J are TRBV11-2 and TRBJ1-5; the match to TRBD1 covers 8 bases. V lost 6 bases and J lost 1; bases outside the gene matches: 11. This CDR3 comprises 17 residues. Per germline, CDR1 SGHAT and CDR2 FQNNGV. The CDR3 protein is CASSSGTGFMSNQPQHF. CDR3 coding DNA: TGTGCCAGCAGTTCCGGGACAGGCTTCATGAGCAATCAGCCCCAGCATTTT.

The chain links TRBV19 to TRBJ2-5, with TRBD1 identical over 8 bases. Trimming removed 2 bases from V and 1 base from J; junction bases left unmatched: 6. CDR3 size: 16 residues. Germline CDR1 and CDR2: LNHDA and SQIVND (reference sequence). This CDR3 reads CASSISGRGLQETQYF. CDR3 coding DNA: TGTGCCAGTAGTATAAGCGGCAGGGGGCTCCAAGAGACCCAGTACTTC.

This clone has a handful of counts. The chain has TRBV7-9 and TRBJ1-1, with unresolved D. V lost 2 bases and J lost 3, with 4 bases in between. CDR3 length: 12 residues. Per germline, CDR1 SEHNR and CDR2 FQNEAQ (reference sequence). This CDR3 reads CASSLSDTEAFF. DNA for the CDR3: TGTGCCAGCAGCTTAAGCGACACTGAAGCTTTCTTT.

The chain has TRBV4-3 and TRBJ2-7, with a tentative D call TRBD1 (5 bases). Trimming pared 0 bases from V and 4 bases from J, leaving 13 bases between. CDR1 is LGHNA and CDR2 is YSLEER in the germline V gene. There are 15 residues in the CDR3. In DNA form, the CDR3 reads TGCGCCAGCAGCCAAGATGTGAGCAGGGTTTACGAGCAGTACTTC. It codes for CASSQDVSRVYEQYF.

The CDR3 region has the DNA TGTGCCAGCAGCTCCGGGGGTCTCCGGGACAACTATGGCTACACCTTC. This translates into CASSSGGLRDNYGYTF. The rearrangement joins TRBV11-2 to TRBJ1-2; tentative D call: TRBD1 (5 bases). This CDR3 spans 16 amino acids. V was cut by 4 bases and J by 2 bases, with 17 bases left in between. CDR1 is SGHAT, CDR2 FQNNGV, per germline.

J is TRBJ1-6 and V is TRBV6-5; 7 bases align to TRBD1. Germline-derived CDR1 and CDR2 are MNHEY and SVGAGI. This CDR3 spans 13 amino acids. V lost 4 bases, J lost 7 bases, and 1 base stayed unmatched. The DNA for the CDR3 is TGTGCCAGCAGTTGGGGACAGAATTCACCCCTCCACTTT. It yields the protein CASSWGQNSPLHF.

The chain joins TRBV2 to TRBJ1-4, with 7 bases matching TRBD1. Trimming took 6 bases from V and 6 from J; bases not matched to a gene: 16. Per germline, CDR1 SNHLY and CDR2 FYNNEI. The CDR3 sequence is 17 residues long. The CDR3 here is CASSPGTVESRDEKLFF. CDR3 coding DNA: TGTGCCAGCAGCCCGGGGACAGTGGAAAGCCGCGATGAAAAACTGTTTTTT.

This chain joins TRBV10-3 and TRBJ1-1; possibly TRBD1 for D (6 bases). The length of the CDR3 is 15 residues. The germline gives CDR1 ENHRY, CDR2 SYGVKD. V dropped 0 bases and J dropped 5 bases, with 13 bases sitting between them. CDR3 nucleotides: TGTGCCATCAGTGAGTCGGGGGGGGGCCTTACTGAAGCTTTCTTT. Translated, it gives CAISESGGGLTEAFF.

This clone was found once. This sequence joins TRBV6-5 and TRBJ1-5, with D uncertain. The CDR3 is 14 residues long. Germline CDR1 is MNHEY and CDR2 is SVGAGI. V dropped 0 bases and J dropped 7 bases, with 10 bases sitting between them. The CDR3 loop is CASSYSRVNQPQHF. CDR3 sequence (DNA): TGTGCCAGCAGTTACTCGAGGGTCAACCAGCCCCAGCATTTT.

This chain connects TRBV7-9 to TRBJ1-2; D not certain. Germline CDR1 SEHNR, CDR2 FQNEAQ (reference sequence). This CDR3 has 13 amino acids. V was pared by 4 bases and J by 4 bases, with 10 bases between. The CDR3 bases are TGTGCCAGCAGCTCGGAGACGGGCTATGGCTACACCTTC. Protein sequence: CASSSETGYGYTF. Drawing the rest from reference TRBV7-9 and TRBJ1-2, the complete variable domain is DTGVSQNPRHKITKRGQNVTFRCDPISEHNRLYWYRQTLGQGPEFLTYFQNEAQLEKSRLLSDRFSAERPKGSFSTLEIQRTEQGDSAMYLCASSSETGYGYTFGSGTRLTVV.

The CDR3 sequence is CASSLGANSGNTIYF. In nucleotides, the CDR3 is TGTGCCAGCAGCTTAGGGGCGAACTCTGGAAACACCATATATTTT. The chain carries TRBV7-9 and TRBJ1-3; D ambiguous. V lost 1 base and J 0 bases, leaving 7 bases between the germline ends. Germline V gene data show CDR1 as SEHNR and CDR2 as FQNEAQ (reference sequence). This CDR3 spans 15 amino acids.

This clone was seen just once. The J gene is TRBJ1-4, the V gene TRBV13, with a weak D call TRBD1 (6 bases). The V gene lost 4 bases and the J gene lost 7 bases, with 16 bases spanning the gap. The germline gives CDR1 PRHDT, CDR2 FYEKMQ (reference sequence). The CDR3 runs 15 residues. The CDR3 loop is CASSSRGGLREKLFF. The DNA of the CDR3 is TGTGCCAGCAGCTCACGCGGGGGGCTACGTGAAAAACTGTTTTTT.

This rearrangement joins TRBV4-1 to TRBJ1-4; maybe TRBD1 (5 bases). Germline values: CDR1 MGHRA, CDR2 YSYEKL. CDR3 size: 13 residues. Trimming left V 5 bases short and J 7 bases short, with 11 bases between. CDR3 sequence: CASSASGGEKLFF. In DNA, the CDR3 is TGCGCCAGCAGCGCATCCGGGGGTGAAAAACTGTTTTTT.

The genes are TRBV27 and TRBJ1-2, with D possibly matching TRBD1 (5 bases). Germline V CDR1 and CDR2: MNHEY, SMNVEV (reference sequence). This CDR3 is 15 amino acids long. The V end was cut by 0 bases, the J end by 2 bases, with 10 bases between. CDR3 loop: CASSLSVGLNYGYTF. In DNA form, the CDR3 reads TGTGCCAGCAGTTTATCGGTGGGGCTCAACTATGGCTACACCTTC.

The V and J genes are TRBV18 and TRBJ2-7; 9 bases map to TRBD1. Germline-derived CDR1 and CDR2 are KGHSH and LQKENI. With 6 bases clipped from V and 3 bases from J, the junction kept 9 bases outside the gene matches. The CDR3 has 15 residues. CDR3 sequence reads: CASSGGQGWIYEQYF. The DNA for the CDR3 is TGTGCCAGCTCGGGGGGACAGGGCTGGATCTACGAGCAGTACTTC.

V usage is TRBV6-5 and J usage is TRBJ2-2, with 8 bases identical to TRBD2. The V gene's germline CDR1 is MNHEY and CDR2 SVGAGI. After removal of 2 bases from V and 4 bases from J, the junction contained 6 bases not matched to a gene. The CDR3 has 16 amino acids. The CDR3 sequence is CASSYPGLGGTGELFF. Written as DNA, the CDR3 is TGTGCCAGCAGTTACCCGGGACTAGGCGGCACCGGGGAGCTGTTTTTT.

CDR3 in DNA: TGTGCCAGCAGCCCACCGGACAGAGTGAACACTGAAGCTTTCTTT. Translation: CASSPPDRVNTEAFF. The rearrangement uses TRBV9 and TRBJ1-1, with D possibly TRBD1 on 6 matching bases. CDR3 length: 15 amino acids. Germline V gene data show CDR1 as SGDLS and CDR2 as YYNGEE. V shed 4 bases and J shed 0 bases, with 13 bases lying between them.

This clone was seen a few times. This chain links TRBV5-1 with TRBJ1-4; 9 bases map to TRBD1. The CDR3 loop spans 16 amino acids. J was trimmed by 4 bases and V by 4 bases; bases with no gene match: 8. The germline CDR1 and CDR2 sequences are SGHRS and YFSETQ. The CDR3 is CASSITAGQGNEKLFF. The CDR3 DNA reads TGCGCCAGCAGCATAACCGCGGGACAGGGTAATGAAAAACTGTTTTTT. The full variable domain, in which reference TRBV5-1 and TRBJ1-4 provide the parts outside the CDR3, is KAGVTQTPRYLIKTRGQQVTLSCSPISGHRSVSWYQQTPGQGLQFLFEYFSETQRNKGNFPGRFSGRQFSNSRSEMNVSTLELGDSALYLCASSITAGQGNEKLFFGSGTQLSVL.

This chain connects TRBV2 to TRBJ2-2; 7 nucleotides align to TRBD1. In germline, CDR1 is SNHLY, CDR2 FYNNEI. V lost 6 bases, J lost 0 bases, and 13 bases stayed unmatched. This CDR3 spans 18 amino acids. The CDR3 region is CASSRLPPGQTNTGELFF. The CDR3 region has the DNA TGTGCCAGCAGCCGCCTTCCACCGGGACAGACGAACACCGGGGAGCTGTTTTTT.

The rearrangement joins TRBV2 to TRBJ1-1, with no clear D. Trimming took 4 bases from V and 0 from J, leaving 9 bases between them. From germline, CDR1 is SNHLY and CDR2 FYNNEI. This CDR3 is built from 14 residues. The CDR3 loop is CASSVEHLNTEAFF. CDR3 DNA: TGTGCCAGCAGTGTCGAACATTTGAACACTGAAGCTTTCTTT.

The V gene is TRBV4-1, the J gene TRBJ2-7, with TRBD1 identical over 10 bases. Germline V gene sequence: CDR1 MGHRA, CDR2 YSYEKL. The CDR3 sequence is 15 residues long. V shed 4 bases, J shed 3 bases, and the junction held 6 bases outside the gene matches. CDR3 bases: TGCGCCAGCAGCCGAGGACAGGGGGATTACTACGAGCAGTACTTC. Protein sequence: CASSRGQGDYYEQYF.

V is TRBV5-6 and J is TRBJ1-2; tentatively, D is TRBD1 (5 bases). The CDR3 spans 16 residues. Trimming stripped 4 bases from V and 3 bases from J, with 19 bases between. Germline V gene sequence: CDR1 SGHDT, CDR2 YYEEEE. The DNA for the CDR3 is TGTGCCAGCAGCCCCATGTCGGCAGGGCCCTACTATGGCTACACCTTC. Protein product: CASSPMSAGPYYGYTF.

V gene TRBV10-2 combines with J gene TRBJ1-1; TRBD1 matches 10 bases. The V and J ends lost 6 bases and 2 bases, in that order; junction bases with no gene match: 6. The CDR3 is 15 amino acids. Germline V gives CDR1 WSHSY, CDR2 SAAADI. CDR3 nucleotides: TGCGCCAGCAGCGAACGACAGGGGGCTAACACTGAAGCTTTCTTT. This encodes CASSERQGANTEAFF.

The chain is built from TRBV2 and TRBJ1-2; no clear D. The V end lost 8 bases, the J end lost 4 bases, and 14 bases lay between the germline ends. Germline values: CDR1 SNHLY, CDR2 FYNNEI. This CDR3 spans 13 amino acids. The CDR3 DNA reads as TGTGCCAGCCCGGGCCCCGAGGGCTATGGCTACACCTTC. Translated: CASPGPEGYGYTF.

The chain is built from TRBV7-2 and TRBJ2-1; 9 nucleotides align to TRBD1. J lost 13 bases, V lost 5 bases, and 18 bases had no gene match. CDR1 SGHTA and CDR2 FQGNSA come from the germline V gene. This CDR3 is 16 amino acids long. The CDR3 DNA reads TGTGCCAGCAGCCCCCCTCCGGGACAGGGCCCCTGGGAACAGTTCTTC. Protein: CASSPPPGQGPWEQFF.

The rearrangement links TRBV5-1 to TRBJ1-1, with a possible D match to TRBD1 (5 bases). CDR3 size: 11 residues. The germline V gene has CDR1 SGHRS and CDR2 YFSETQ. V dropped 4 bases and J dropped 7 bases, with 8 bases sitting between them. CDR3 DNA: TGCGCCAGCAGCGCAGGGAATGAAGCTTTCTTT. Protein product: CASSAGNEAFF. The variable domain in full, completed from reference TRBV5-1 and TRBJ1-1, reads KAGVTQTPRYLIKTRGQQVTLSCSPISGHRSVSWYQQTPGQGLQFLFEYFSETQRNKGNFPGRFSGRQFSNSRSEMNVSTLELGDSALYLCASSAGNEAFFGQGTRLTVV.

The rearrangement uses TRBV5-3 and TRBJ1-1; D possibly corresponds to TRBD1 (5 bases). TRBV5-3 is flagged as an ORF with uncertain function. This CDR3 has 16 amino acids. V was shortened by 5 bases and J by 3 bases, with 20 bases between the two germline ends. The CDR3 spells CARRRQPRLPDTEAFF. CDR3 DNA sequence: TGTGCCAGAAGAAGACAGCCTAGGTTGCCGGACACTGAAGCTTTCTTT.